This is a list of T cell receptor beta chains from one sample in a study of cytomegalovirus exposure and HLA in healthy donors. Assay: immunoSEQ multiplex PCR; the TCRdb copy retains only in-frame clones and omits some. The table has 200,000 to 250,000 clones, 70% to 80% seen once. The material sequenced was PBMCs. The receptors come from a woman between 55 and 75 years old in good health and CMV-seropositive. Each CDR3 is given with its conserved first and last residue. The order of the fields is J gene, V gene, D gene, clone size, CDR3 DNA, CDR3 protein. D genes are given only for firm matches. Only part of the rows carry a size: once, few, many, or a class if the clone is expanded.

j_call: TRBJ2-1
v_call: TRBV10-1
d_call: TRBD2
clone_size: NA
cdr3_nt: TGCGCCAGCAGTGAGGGGACTAGCGGGCACAATGAGCAGTTCTTC
cdr3_aa: CASSEGTSGHNEQFF

j_call: TRBJ1-4
v_call: TRBV30
d_call: TRBD1
clone_size: NA
cdr3_nt: TGTGCCTGGACCTGGCCCGGGACAGGGGCCGAAAAACTGTTTTTT
cdr3_aa: CAWTWPGTGAEKLFF

j_call: TRBJ1-2
v_call: TRBV28
d_call: NA
clone_size: NA
cdr3_nt: TGTGCCAGCAGACCACAGGGTTATGGCTACACCTTC
cdr3_aa: CASRPQGYGYTF

j_call: TRBJ1-1
v_call: TRBV25-1
d_call: TRBD1
clone_size: many
cdr3_nt: TGTGCCAGCAGTGAAATATGGACAGGGGGGTATACTGAAGCTTTCTTT
cdr3_aa: CASSEIWTGGYTEAFF

j_call: TRBJ1-4
v_call: TRBV5-1
d_call: NA
clone_size: NA
cdr3_nt: TGCGCCAGCAGGTCGAGAGTAACTGATGAAAAACTGTTTTTT
cdr3_aa: CASRSRVTDEKLFF

j_call: TRBJ2-5
v_call: TRBV9
d_call: NA
clone_size: NA
cdr3_nt: TGTGCCAGCAGCGTAGGGGCGGGGGAGACCCAGTACTTC
cdr3_aa: CASSVGAGETQYF

j_call: TRBJ2-7
v_call: TRBV19
d_call: NA
clone_size: NA
cdr3_nt: TGTGCCAGTAGTGCCGGGACTGGAATGTGGAATAGCTCCTACGAGCAGTACTTC
cdr3_aa: CASSAGTGMWNSSYEQYF

j_call: TRBJ2-1
v_call: TRBV5-1
d_call: NA
clone_size: NA
cdr3_nt: TGCGCCAGCAGCTTGGCAGGGGAGAACAATGAGCAGTTCTTC
cdr3_aa: CASSLAGENNEQFF

j_call: TRBJ1-3
v_call: TRBV11-2
d_call: NA
clone_size: NA
cdr3_nt: TGTGCCAGCAGCCTTCTAAACACCATATATTTT
cdr3_aa: CASSLLNTIYF

j_call: TRBJ1-4
v_call: TRBV28
d_call: TRBD1
clone_size: NA
cdr3_nt: TGTGCCAGCAGTTTGCGAGGACAGGACTACGTAAAACTGTTTTTT
cdr3_aa: CASSLRGQDYVKLFF

j_call: TRBJ2-5
v_call: TRBV7-7
d_call: TRBD1
clone_size: NA
cdr3_nt: TGTGCCAGCAGAGACAGGGAAGAGACCCAGTACTTC
cdr3_aa: CASRDREETQYF

j_call: TRBJ1-1
v_call: TRBV5-1
d_call: TRBD1
clone_size: NA
cdr3_nt: TGCGCCAGCAGCGAACAGGGGGGGGACCGGAACACTGAAGCTTTCTTT
cdr3_aa: CASSEQGGDRNTEAFF

j_call: TRBJ2-7
v_call: TRBV6-5
d_call: TRBD1
clone_size: NA
cdr3_nt: TGTGCCAGCAGACCCTCGGGACAGGGGCAGTACGAGCAGTACTTC
cdr3_aa: CASRPSGQGQYEQYF

j_call: TRBJ1-1
v_call: TRBV27
d_call: NA
clone_size: NA
cdr3_nt: TGTGCCAGCAGCCTCCGAGGCACTGAAGCTTTCTTT
cdr3_aa: CASSLRGTEAFF

j_call: TRBJ2-1
v_call: TRBV18
d_call: NA
clone_size: once
cdr3_nt: TGTGCCAGCTCACCCAAGCAGGACTCTTACAATGAGCAGTTCTTC
cdr3_aa: CASSPKQDSYNEQFF

j_call: TRBJ1-2
v_call: TRBV10-1
d_call: NA
clone_size: NA
cdr3_nt: TGCGCCAGCAGTGACGCGCGTTATGGCTACACCTTC
cdr3_aa: CASSDARYGYTF